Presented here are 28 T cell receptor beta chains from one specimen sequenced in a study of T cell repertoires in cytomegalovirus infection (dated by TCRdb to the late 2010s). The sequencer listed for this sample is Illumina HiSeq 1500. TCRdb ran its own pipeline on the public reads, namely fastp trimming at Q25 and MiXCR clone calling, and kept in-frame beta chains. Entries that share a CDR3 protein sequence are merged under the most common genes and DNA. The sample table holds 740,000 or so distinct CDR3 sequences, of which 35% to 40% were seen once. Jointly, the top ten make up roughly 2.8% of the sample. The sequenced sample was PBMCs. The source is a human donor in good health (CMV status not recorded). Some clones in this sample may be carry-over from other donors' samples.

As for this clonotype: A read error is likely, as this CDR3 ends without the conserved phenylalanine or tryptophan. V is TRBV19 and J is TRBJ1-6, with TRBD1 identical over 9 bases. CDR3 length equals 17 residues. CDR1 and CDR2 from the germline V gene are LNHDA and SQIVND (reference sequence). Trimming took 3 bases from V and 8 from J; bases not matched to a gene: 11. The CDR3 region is CASSMLAGTGFHSPLHL. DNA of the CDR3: TGTGCCAGTAGTATGCTTGCCGGGACAGGGTTTCATTCACCCCTCCACCTT.

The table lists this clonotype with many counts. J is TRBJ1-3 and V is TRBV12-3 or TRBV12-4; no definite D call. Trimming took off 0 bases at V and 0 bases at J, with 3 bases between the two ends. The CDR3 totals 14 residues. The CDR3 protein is CASSLAPSGNTIYF. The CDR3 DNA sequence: TGTGCCAGCAGTTTAGCCCCCTCTGGAAACACCATATATTTT.

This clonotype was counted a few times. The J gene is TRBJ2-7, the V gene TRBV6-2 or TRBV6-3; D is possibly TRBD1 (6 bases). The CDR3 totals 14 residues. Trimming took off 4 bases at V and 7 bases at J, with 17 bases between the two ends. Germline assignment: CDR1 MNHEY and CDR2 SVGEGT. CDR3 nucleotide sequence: TGTGCCAGCAGTTCGAACAGGGCAATGGGGGAGCAGTACTTC. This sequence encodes CASSSNRAMGEQYF.

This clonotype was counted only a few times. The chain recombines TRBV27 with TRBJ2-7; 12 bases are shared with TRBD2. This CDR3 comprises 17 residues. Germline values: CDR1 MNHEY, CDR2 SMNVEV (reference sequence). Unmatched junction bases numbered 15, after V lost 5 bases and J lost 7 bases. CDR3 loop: CASSPLLTSGGLEEQYF. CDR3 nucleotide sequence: TGTGCCAGCAGTCCCCTTTTGACTAGCGGGGGCTTGGAAGAGCAGTACTTC.

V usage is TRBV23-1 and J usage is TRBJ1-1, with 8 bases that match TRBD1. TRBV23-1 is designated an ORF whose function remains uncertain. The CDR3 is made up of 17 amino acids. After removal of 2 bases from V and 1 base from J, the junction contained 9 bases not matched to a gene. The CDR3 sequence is CASSQLAPGTGNTEAFF. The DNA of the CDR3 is TGCGCCAGCAGTCAACTCGCCCCCGGGACAGGGAACACTGAAGCTTTCTTT.

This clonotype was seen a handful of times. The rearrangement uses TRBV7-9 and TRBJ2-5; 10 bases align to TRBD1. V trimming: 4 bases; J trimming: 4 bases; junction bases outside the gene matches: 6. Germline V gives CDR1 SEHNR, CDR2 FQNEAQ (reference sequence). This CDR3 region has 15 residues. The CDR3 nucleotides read TGTGCCAGCAGCTACGACAGGGGGCTGGGAGAGACCCAGTACTTC. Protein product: CASSYDRGLGETQYF.

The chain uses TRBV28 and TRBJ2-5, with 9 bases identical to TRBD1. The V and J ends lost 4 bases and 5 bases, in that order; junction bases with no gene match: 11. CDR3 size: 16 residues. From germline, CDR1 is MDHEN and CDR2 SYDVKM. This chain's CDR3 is CASSSPGTGRQETQYF. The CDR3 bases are TGTGCCAGCAGTTCGCCCGGGACAGGGAGACAGGAGACCCAGTACTTC.

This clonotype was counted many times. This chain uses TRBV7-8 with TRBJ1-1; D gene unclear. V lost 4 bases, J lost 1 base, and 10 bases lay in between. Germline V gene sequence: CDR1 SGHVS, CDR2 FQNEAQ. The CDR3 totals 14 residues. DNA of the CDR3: TGTGCCAGCAGCTCTTTTTTTAAGAACACTGAAGCTTTCTTT. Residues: CASSSFFKNTEAFF.

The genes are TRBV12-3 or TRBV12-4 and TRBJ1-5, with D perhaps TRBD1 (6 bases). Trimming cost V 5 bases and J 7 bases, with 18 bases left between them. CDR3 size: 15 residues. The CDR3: CASSPLTGQGQPQHF. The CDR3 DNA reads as TGTGCCAGCAGTCCTCTCACAGGGCAGGGGCAGCCCCAGCATTTT.

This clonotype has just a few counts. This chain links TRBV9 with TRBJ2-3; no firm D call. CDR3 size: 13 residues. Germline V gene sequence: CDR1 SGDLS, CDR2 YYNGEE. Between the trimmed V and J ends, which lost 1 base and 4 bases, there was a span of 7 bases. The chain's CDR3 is CASSVSSPDTQYF. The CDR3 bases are TGTGCCAGCAGCGTATCGAGTCCAGATACGCAGTATTTT.

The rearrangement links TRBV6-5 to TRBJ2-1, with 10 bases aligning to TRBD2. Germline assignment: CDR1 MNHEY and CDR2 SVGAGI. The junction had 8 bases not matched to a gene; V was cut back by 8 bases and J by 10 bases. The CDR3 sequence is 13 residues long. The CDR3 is CASLGLAKGEQFF. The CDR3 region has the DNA TGTGCCAGCTTGGGACTAGCGAAGGGAGAGCAGTTCTTC.

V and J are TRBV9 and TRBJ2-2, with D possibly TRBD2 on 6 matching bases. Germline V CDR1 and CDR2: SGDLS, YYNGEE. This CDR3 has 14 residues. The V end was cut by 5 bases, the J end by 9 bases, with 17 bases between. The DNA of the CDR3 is TGTGCCAGCAGTGGCTCCTGGCGGGAAAGGGAGCTGTTTTTT. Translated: CASSGSWRERELFF. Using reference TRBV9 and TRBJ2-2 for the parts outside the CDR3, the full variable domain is DSGVTQTPKHLITATGQRVTLRCSPRSGDLSVYWYQQSLDQGLQFLIQYYNGEERAKGNILERFSAQQFPDLHSELNLSSLELGDSALYFCASSGSWRERELFFGEGSRLTVL.

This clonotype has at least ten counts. The CDR3 loop reads CASSLADRENEKLFF. The CDR3 coding sequence is TGTGCCAGCAGCTTGGCCGACAGGGAAAATGAAAAACTGTTTTTT. The rearrangement links TRBV7-8 to TRBJ1-4, with TRBD1 identical over 7 bases. Trimming cost V 3 bases and J 5 bases; bases outside gene matches: 6. Germline-derived CDR1 and CDR2 are SGHVS and FQNEAQ. The CDR3 has 15 residues.

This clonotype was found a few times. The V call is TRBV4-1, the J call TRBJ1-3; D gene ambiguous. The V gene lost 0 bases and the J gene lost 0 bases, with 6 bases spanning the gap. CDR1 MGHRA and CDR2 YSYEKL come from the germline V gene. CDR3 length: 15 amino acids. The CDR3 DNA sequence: TGCGCCAGCAGCCAAGAGCTCTACTCTGGAAACACCATATATTTT. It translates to CASSQELYSGNTIYF.

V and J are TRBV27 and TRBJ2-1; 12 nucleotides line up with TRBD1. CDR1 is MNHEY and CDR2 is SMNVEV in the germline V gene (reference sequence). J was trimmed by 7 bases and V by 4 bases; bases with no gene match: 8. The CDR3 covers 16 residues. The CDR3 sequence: CASSSPRDRGLNEQFF. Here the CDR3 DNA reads TGTGCCAGCAGTTCCCCCCGGGACAGGGGGCTGAATGAGCAGTTCTTC.

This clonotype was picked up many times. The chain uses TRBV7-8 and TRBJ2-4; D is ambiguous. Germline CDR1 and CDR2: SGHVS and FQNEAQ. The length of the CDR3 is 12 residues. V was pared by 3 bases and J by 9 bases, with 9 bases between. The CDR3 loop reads CASSFPGTIQYF. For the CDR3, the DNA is TGTGCCAGCAGCTTTCCGGGCACCATTCAGTACTTC.

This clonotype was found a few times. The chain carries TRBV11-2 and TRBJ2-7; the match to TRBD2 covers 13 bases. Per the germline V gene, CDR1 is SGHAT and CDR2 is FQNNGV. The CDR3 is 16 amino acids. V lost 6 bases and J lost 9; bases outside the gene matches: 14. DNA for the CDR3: TGTGCCAGCAGTACATTCCGGACTAGCGGGAGAATGGGGCAGTACTTC. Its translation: CASSTFRTSGRMGQYF.

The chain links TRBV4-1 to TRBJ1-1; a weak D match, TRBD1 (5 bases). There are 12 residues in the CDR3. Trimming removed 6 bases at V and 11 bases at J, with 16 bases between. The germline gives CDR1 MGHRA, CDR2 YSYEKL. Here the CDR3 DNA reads TGCGCCAGCAGGCCCCCTGGGGGGGGGGCTTTCTTT. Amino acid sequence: CASRPPGGGAFF.

CDR3: CASSLDLANTGELFF. The CDR3 DNA sequence: TGTGCCAGCAGCTTGGACTTAGCGAACACCGGGGAGCTGTTTTTT. The J gene is TRBJ2-2, the V gene TRBV5-5; D gene ambiguous. Germline CDR1 is SGHKS and CDR2 is YYEKEE (reference sequence). This CDR3 comprises 15 residues. V was trimmed by 0 bases and J by 0 bases, leaving 6 bases between them.

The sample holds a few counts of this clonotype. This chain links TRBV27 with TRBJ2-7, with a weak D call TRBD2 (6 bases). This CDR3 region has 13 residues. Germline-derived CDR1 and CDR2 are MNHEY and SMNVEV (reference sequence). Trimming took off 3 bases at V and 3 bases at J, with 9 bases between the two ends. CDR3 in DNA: TGTGCCAGCAGTTTTGGGAGGCTCTACGAGCAGTACTTC. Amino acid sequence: CASSFGRLYEQYF.

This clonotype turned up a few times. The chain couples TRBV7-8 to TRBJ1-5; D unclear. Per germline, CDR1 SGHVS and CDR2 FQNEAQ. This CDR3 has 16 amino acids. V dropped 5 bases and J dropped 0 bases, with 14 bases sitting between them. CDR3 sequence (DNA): TGTGCCAGCAGCCAAGGAGCAGAAAATAGCAATCAGCCCCAGCATTTT. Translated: CASSQGAENSNQPQHF.

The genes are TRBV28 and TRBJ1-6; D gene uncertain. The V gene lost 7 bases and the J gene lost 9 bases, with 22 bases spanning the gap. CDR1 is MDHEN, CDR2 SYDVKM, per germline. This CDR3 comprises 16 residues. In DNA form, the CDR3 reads TGTGCCAGCACTACCGCGGACTTACTTTCCAGTTCACCCCTCCACTTT. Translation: CASTTADLLSSSPLHF. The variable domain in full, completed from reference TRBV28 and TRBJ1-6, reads DVKVTQSSRYLVKRTGEKVFLECVQDMDHENMFWYRQDPGLGLRLIYFSYDVKMKEKGDIPEGYSVSREKKERFSLILESASTNQTSMYLCASTTADLLSSSPLHFGNGTRLTVT.

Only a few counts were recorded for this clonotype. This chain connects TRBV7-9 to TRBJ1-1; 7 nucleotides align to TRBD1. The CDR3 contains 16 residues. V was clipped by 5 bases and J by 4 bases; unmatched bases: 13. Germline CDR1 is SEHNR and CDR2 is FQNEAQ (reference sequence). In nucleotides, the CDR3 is TGTGCCAGCAGCCCAACTAGAGGGACAGCGAGCACTGAAGCTTTCTTT. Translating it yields CASSPTRGTASTEAFF.

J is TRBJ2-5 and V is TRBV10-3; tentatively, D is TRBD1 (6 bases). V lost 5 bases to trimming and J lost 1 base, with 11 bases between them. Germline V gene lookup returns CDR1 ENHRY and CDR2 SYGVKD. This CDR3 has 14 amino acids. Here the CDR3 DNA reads TGTGCCATCAGTATTACAGGGTTCCAAGAGACCCAGTACTTC. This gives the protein CAISITGFQETQYF.

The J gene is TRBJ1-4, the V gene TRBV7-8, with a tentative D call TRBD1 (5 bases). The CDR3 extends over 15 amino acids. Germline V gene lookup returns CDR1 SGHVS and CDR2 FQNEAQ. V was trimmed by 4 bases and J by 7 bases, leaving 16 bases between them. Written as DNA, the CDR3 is TGTGCCAGCAGCTCAGATGGACATGGAAGTGAAAAACTGTTTTTT. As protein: CASSSDGHGSEKLFF.

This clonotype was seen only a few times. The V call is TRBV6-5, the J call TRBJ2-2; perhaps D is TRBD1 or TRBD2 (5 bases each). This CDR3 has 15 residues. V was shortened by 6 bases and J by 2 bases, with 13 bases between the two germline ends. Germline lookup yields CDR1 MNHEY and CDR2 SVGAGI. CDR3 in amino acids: CASRTGTPNTGELFF. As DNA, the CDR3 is TGTGCCAGCAGAACCGGGACCCCTAACACCGGGGAGCTGTTTTTT.

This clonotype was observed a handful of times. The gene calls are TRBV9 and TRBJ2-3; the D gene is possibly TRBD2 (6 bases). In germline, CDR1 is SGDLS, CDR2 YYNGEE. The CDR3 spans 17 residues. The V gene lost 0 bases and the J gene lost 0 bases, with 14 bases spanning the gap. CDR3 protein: CASSVDRGRSSTDTQYF. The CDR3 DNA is TGTGCCAGCAGCGTAGATCGGGGGAGGTCCAGCACAGATACGCAGTATTTT.

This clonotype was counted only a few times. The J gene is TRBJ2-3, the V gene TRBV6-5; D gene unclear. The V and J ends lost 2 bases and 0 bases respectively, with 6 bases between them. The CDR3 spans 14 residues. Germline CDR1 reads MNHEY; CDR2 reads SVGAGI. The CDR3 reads CASSYRLSTDTQYF. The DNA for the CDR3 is TGTGCCAGCAGTTACAGGCTTAGCACAGATACGCAGTATTTT.